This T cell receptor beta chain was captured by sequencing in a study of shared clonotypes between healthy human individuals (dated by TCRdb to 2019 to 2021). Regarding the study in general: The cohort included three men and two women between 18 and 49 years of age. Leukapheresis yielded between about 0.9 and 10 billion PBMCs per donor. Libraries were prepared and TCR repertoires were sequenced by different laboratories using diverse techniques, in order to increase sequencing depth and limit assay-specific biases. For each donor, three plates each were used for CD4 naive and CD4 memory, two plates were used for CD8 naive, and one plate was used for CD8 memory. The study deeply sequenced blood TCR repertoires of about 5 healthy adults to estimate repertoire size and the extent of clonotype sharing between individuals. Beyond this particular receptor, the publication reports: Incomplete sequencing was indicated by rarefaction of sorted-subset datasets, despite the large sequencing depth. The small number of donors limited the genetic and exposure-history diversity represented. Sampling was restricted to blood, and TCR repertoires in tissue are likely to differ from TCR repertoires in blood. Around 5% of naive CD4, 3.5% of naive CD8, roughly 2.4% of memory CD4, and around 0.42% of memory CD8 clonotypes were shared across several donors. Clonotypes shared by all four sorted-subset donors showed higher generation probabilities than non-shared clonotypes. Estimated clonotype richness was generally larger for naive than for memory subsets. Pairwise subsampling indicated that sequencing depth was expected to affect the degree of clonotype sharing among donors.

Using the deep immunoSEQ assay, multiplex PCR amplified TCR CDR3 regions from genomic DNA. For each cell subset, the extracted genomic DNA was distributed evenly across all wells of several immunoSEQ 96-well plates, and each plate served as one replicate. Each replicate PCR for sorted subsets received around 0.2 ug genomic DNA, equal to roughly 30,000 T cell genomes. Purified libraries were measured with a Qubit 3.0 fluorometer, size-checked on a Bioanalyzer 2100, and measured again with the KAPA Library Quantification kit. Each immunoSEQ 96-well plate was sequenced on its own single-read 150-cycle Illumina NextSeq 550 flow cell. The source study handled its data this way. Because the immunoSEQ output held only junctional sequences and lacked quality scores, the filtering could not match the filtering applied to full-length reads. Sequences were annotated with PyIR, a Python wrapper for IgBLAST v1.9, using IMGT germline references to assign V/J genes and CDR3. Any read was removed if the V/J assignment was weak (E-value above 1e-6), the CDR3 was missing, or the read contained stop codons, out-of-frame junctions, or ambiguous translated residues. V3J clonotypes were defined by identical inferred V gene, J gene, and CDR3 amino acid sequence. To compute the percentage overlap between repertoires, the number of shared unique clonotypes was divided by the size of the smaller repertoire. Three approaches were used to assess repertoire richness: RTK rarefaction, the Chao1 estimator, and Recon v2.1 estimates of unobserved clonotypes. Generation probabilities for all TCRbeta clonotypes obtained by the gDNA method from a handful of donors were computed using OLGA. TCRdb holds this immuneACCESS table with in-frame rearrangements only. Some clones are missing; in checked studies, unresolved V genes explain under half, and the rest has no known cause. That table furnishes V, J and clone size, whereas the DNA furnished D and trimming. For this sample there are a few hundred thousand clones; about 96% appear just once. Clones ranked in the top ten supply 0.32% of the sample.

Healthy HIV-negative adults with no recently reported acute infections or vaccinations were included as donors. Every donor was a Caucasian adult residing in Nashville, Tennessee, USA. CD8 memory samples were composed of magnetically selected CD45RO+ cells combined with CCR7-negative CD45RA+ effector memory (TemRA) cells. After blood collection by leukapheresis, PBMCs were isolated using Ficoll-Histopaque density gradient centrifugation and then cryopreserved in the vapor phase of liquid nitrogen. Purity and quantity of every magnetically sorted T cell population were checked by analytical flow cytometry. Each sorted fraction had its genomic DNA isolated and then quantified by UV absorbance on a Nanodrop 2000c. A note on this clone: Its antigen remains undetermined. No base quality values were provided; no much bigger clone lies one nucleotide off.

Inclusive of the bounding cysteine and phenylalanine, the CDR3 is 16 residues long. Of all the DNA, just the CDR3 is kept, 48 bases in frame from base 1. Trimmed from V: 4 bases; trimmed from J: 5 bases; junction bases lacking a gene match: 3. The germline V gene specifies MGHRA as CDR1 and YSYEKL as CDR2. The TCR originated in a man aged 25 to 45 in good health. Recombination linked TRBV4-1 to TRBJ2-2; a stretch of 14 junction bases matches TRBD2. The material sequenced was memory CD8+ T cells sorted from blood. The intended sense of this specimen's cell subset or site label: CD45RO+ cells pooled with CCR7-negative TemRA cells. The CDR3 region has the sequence CASSPGTSGRTGELFF. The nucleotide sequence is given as TGCGCCAGCAGCCCAGGGACTAGCGGGAGAACCGGGGAGCTGTTTTTT.